Listed below are T cell receptor beta chains from one sample, sequenced in a study of blood T cell repertoires in COVID-19. Profiled with immunoSEQ multiplex PCR; TCRdb holds only in-frame clones, not every one. The repertoire consists of roughly 250,000 clones, with 80% to 85% occurring once and the leading ten covering around 12%. The sample taken for sequencing was peripheral blood. The source of these receptors is a woman aged 55-75 years with active or convalescent COVID-19. Each CDR3 is given with its conserved first and last residue. Fields, in order: CDR3 length, J gene, D gene, clone size, V gene, CDR3 DNA, CDR3 protein. The D gene is left open where the match is weak. Not every row has a clone size; where given, it reads once, few, many or a size class.

18 TRBJ1-4 NA NA TRBV9 TGTGCCAGCAGCGTAGGATGGGGCGAGGGGGCAACTAATGAAAAACTGTTTTTT CASSVGWGEGATNEKLFF
13 TRBJ1-5 NA few TRBV3-1/TRBV3-2 TGTGCCAGCAGCCAAGGTGAGTGGCAGCCCCAGCATTTT CASSQGEWQPQHF
14 TRBJ1-6 TRBD1 NA TRBV7-2 TGTGCCAGCAGCTTACAGGGGGGAAATTCACCCCTCCACTTT CASSLQGGNSPLHF
14 TRBJ1-2 TRBD1 NA TRBV2 TGTGCCAGCTCGGACAGGGGGGATAACTATGGCTACACCTTC CASSDRGDNYGYTF
12 TRBJ2-5 NA NA TRBV9 TGTGCCAGCAGCGTAGGCGGAGGGACCCAGTACTTC CASSVGGGTQYF
15 TRBJ1-1 TRBD1 NA TRBV7-6 TGTGCCAGCAGCTTAGAAGACAGGGGAAACACTGAAGCTTTCTTT CASSLEDRGNTEAFF
14 TRBJ1-2 NA NA TRBV7-2 TGTGCCAGCAGCTTAGGTGCGGGAGGGGATGGCTACACCTTC CASSLGAGGDGYTF
15 TRBJ2-3 NA NA TRBV5-8 TGTGCCAGCAGCTTGGGAGTAGCGGGCACAGATACGCAGTATTTT CASSLGVAGTDTQYF
12 TRBJ1-5 NA NA TRBV30 TGTGCCTGGTCACCCGGACAGACTATTCAGCATTTT CAWSPGQTIQHF
15 TRBJ2-3 NA NA TRBV10-2 TGCGCCAGCAGAACCCCGGGTCTAGGCGGGGATACGCAGTATTTT CASRTPGLGGDTQYF
11 TRBJ1-2 TRBD1 NA TRBV6-7 TGTGCCAGCAGTCTAGGGACAGCCCTCACCTTC CASSLGTALTF
13 TRBJ1-2 TRBD1 once TRBV10-3 TGTGCCTCTAGGACAGGGGGCTCGGGCGGCTACACCTTC CASRTGGSGGYTF
14 TRBJ2-7 NA NA TRBV27 TGTGCCAGCAGTTTGCAGGGTATTCCCTACGAGCAGTACTTC CASSLQGIPYEQYF
12 TRBJ2-7 NA NA TRBV11-1 TGTGCCAGCAGCTCCCAGGGCTACGAGCAGTACTTC CASSSQGYEQYF
12 TRBJ2-7 NA NA TRBV6-5 TGTGCCAGCAGTTCCGACAGGTCCGAGCAGTACTTC CASSSDRSEQYF
14 TRBJ2-7 NA NA TRBV6-5 TGTGCCAGCAGAGGGGGGGAGGGGTCCTACGAGCAGTACTTC CASRGGEGSYEQYF
15 TRBJ2-1 TRBD1 NA TRBV24-1 TGTGCCACCAGTGTTGGGACAGGGGGCTACAATGAGCAGTTCTTC CATSVGTGGYNEQFF
14 TRBJ1-2 NA NA TRBV5-4 TGTGCCAGCAGCTTGGGCGCGCCTTCCTATGGCTACACCTTC CASSLGAPSYGYTF
16 TRBJ1-1 NA NA TRBV2 TGTGCCAGCAGTGAAGCGCTCGGCAGGGGAAACACTGAAGCTTTCTTT CASSEALGRGNTEAFF
16 TRBJ1-5 NA NA TRBV19 TGTGCCAGTCGGGGGCGGGGGGGAGGTATCAATCAGCCCCAGCATTTT CASRGRGGGINQPQHF
14 TRBJ1-1 TRBD1 NA TRBV28 TGTGCCAGCAGCACCGGGACAGGGCACACTGAAGCTTTCTTT CASSTGTGHTEAFF
16 TRBJ1-2 NA NA TRBV2 TGTGCCAGCAGTGCGACAGCCTCAAATACTAACTATGGCTACACCTTC CASSATASNTNYGYTF
15 TRBJ2-7 NA few TRBV7-6 TGTGCCAGCAGCTCGTCTCCCGGGCGGGGCGGCGAGCAGTACTTC CASSSSPGRGGEQYF
11 TRBJ1-1 NA NA TRBV10-3 TGTGCCACCGTTCGGGACACTGAAGCTTTCTTT CATVRDTEAFF
17 TRBJ2-1 NA NA TRBV21-1 TGTGCCAGCAGCAAAGAGCTCAGGATCCCTGGCTACAATGAGCAGTTCTTC CASSKELRIPGYNEQFF
15 TRBJ2-5 NA NA TRBV3-1/TRBV3-2 TGTGCCAGCAGCCGGAGGGCGGCAGACGAAGAGACCCAGTACTTC CASSRRAADEETQYF
14 TRBJ2-3 NA NA TRBV4-1 TGCGCCAGCAGCCGTCAGGCCGACACAGATACGCAGTATTTT CASSRQADTDTQYF
15 TRBJ2-1 NA NA TRBV7-9 TGTGCCAGCAGTCCCAACCCGACTGAATACAATGAGCAGTTCTTC CASSPNPTEYNEQFF
13 TRBJ1-1 TRBD1 few TRBV5-1 TGCGCCAGCAGCTTGGGAGGGGGCGCTGAAGCTTTCTTT CASSLGGGAEAFF
14 TRBJ2-1 NA NA TRBV7-9 TGTGCCAGCAGCGCCTCCGGGGGACCCAATGAGCAGTTCTTC CASSASGGPNEQFF
14 TRBJ1-5 TRBD1 NA TRBV2 TGTGCCAGCACGGGACAGGGCCTCAATCAGCCCCAGCATTTT CASTGQGLNQPQHF
16 TRBJ2-3 NA NA TRBV9 TGTGCCAGCAGCATACTCGGTATGGGCCGCACAGATACGCAGTATTTT CASSILGMGRTDTQYF
16 TRBJ2-3 TRBD2 once TRBV3-1/TRBV3-2 TGTGCCAGCAGCAAACTAGCGGGGGGGCCCACAGATACGCAGTATTTT CASSKLAGGPTDTQYF
16 TRBJ2-1 TRBD2 NA TRBV11-3 TGTGCCAGCAGCTCCAGCGGGGCGAGCTCCTACAATGAGCAGTTCTTC CASSSSGASSYNEQFF
13 TRBJ2-5 NA NA TRBV6-5 TGTGCCAGCAGTTACGGGCGTGTGGAGACCCAGTACTTC CASSYGRVETQYF
15 TRBJ1-1 TRBD1 once TRBV28 TGTGCCAGCATGCCTTTAGGGGGCATGAACACTGAAGCTTTCTTT CASMPLGGMNTEAFF
17 TRBJ1-2 TRBD1 NA TRBV19 TGTGCCAGTAGGCGAACAGGGGCCCTTACCCTCCACTATGGCTACACCTTC CASRRTGALTLHYGYTF
13 TRBJ1-6 NA NA TRBV20-1 TGCAGTGCTAGTGCTGGGCCCAATTCACCCCTCCACTTT CSASAGPNSPLHF
12 TRBJ1-6 TRBD1 NA TRBV7-9 TGTGCCAGCGGGACAGTGGTTTCACCCCTCCACTTT CASGTVVSPLHF
15 TRBJ1-4 TRBD1 once TRBV7-6 TGTGCCAGCAGCAAACTTAGGGGGCTCGCTGAAAAACTGTTTTTT CASSKLRGLAEKLFF
13 TRBJ1-1 NA NA TRBV5-1 TGCGCCAGCAGCTCGGGGGGGGCCCCTGAAGCTTTCTTT CASSSGGAPEAFF
13 TRBJ1-5 NA few TRBV2 TGTGCCAGCAGAGGACAGCTTAATCAGCCCCAGCATTTT CASRGQLNQPQHF
17 TRBJ2-6 TRBD1 NA TRBV19 TGTGCCAGCTCCCCCGGGACAGGTGCCTCTGGGGCCAACGTCCTGACTTTC CASSPGTGASGANVLTF
14 TRBJ1-2 TRBD1 NA TRBV6-5 TGTGCCAGCTTAAAGACAGGGCAGAACTATGGCTACACCTTC CASLKTGQNYGYTF
14 TRBJ1-6 NA few TRBV4-1 TGCGCCAGCAGCCAAGATAGCCCTACTTCACCCCTCCACTTT CASSQDSPTSPLHF
13 TRBJ2-1 NA NA TRBV30 TGTGCCTGGAGCGGGGTGGTTCGGAATGAGCAGTTCTTC CAWSGVVRNEQFF
15 TRBJ2-7 NA NA TRBV9 TGTGCCAGCAGCGTAGGGGCGGGGGCCCCCTACGAGCAGTACTTC CASSVGAGAPYEQYF
15 TRBJ1-1 NA NA TRBV7-9 TGTGCCAGCAGCCCCCCCCGAGGATTAGGCACTGAAGCTTTCTTT CASSPPRGLGTEAFF
15 TRBJ2-1 TRBD2 NA TRBV18 TGTGCCAGCTCACCGCGTACTAGCGGGGGCACTGAGCAGTTCTTC CASSPRTSGGTEQFF
15 TRBJ2-4 NA once TRBV18 TGTGCCAGCTCACAGCCCACCGGGACTCCCGTCCGGTTGTACTTC CASSQPTGTPVRLYF
14 TRBJ1-2 NA NA TRBV5-4 TGTGCCAGCAGCCCTAGGCAGGGGAACTATGGCTACACCTTC CASSPRQGNYGYTF
15 TRBJ2-5 TRBD2 NA TRBV7-3 TGTGCCAGCAGCTTTGCTAGCGGGTTCCAAGAGACCCAGTACTTC CASSFASGFQETQYF
14 TRBJ1-3 NA NA TRBV7-2 TGTGCCAGCAGCGTTACTAACGGTGGAAACACCATATATTTT CASSVTNGGNTIYF
14 TRBJ1-2 TRBD1 NA TRBV27 TGTGCCAGCAGTCGGGGACAGGGGTTGGGCGGCTACACCTTC CASSRGQGLGGYTF